This T cell receptor (beta chain) came from a study of cytomegalovirus exposure and HLA in healthy donors. General observations from the study: Reported results showed that the classifier diagnosed cytomegalovirus status with high specificity and sensitivity.

Concerning this clone: As yet, its antigen is unknown.

Vbeta (60) and Jbeta (13) primers were used in the PCR. Profiling relied on immunoSEQ multiplex PCR, and the TCRdb table lists in-frame clones only, not all of them. The repertoire holds some 90,000 clones, more than 75% seen once, with under 13% in the top ten. This clonotype originated in a human donor in good health. The sequencing input was PBMCs.

CDR3 region: CASSEVGLAGYPTDTQYF. The CDR3, as DNA: TGTGCCAGCAGTGAAGTGGGACTAGCGGGGTACCCCACAGATACGCAGTATTTT. The gene calls are TRBV6-1 and TRBJ2-3, with TRBD2 identical over 13 bases. V shed 1 base, J shed 2 bases, and the junction held 6 bases outside the gene matches. In germline, CDR1 is MNHNS, CDR2 SASEGT. The length of the CDR3 is 18 residues.